This is a list of T cell receptor beta chains from one sample in a study of T-cell reconstitution after alpha-beta-depleted transplantation in children. TCRdb itself ran the PCR reads through MiXCR, one entry per CDR3 protein. The data hold fewer than 750,000 distinct CDR3 sequences, with roughly 27% observed a single time. This material consisted of PBMCs, taken before TCRalphabeta/CD19-depleted stem cell transplant. The receptors here all came from a boy in the first two years of life with Wiskott-Aldrich syndrome, due to receive a stem cell transplant. CDR3s include the opening cysteine and the closing phenylalanine or tryptophan. Rows give clone size only sometimes, using once, few, many, or a class for an expanded clone.

cdr3_length: 15
clone_size: NA
j_call: TRBJ2-1
v_call: TRBV12-3/TRBV12-4
cdr3_aa: CASKVDRGSYNEQFF

cdr3_length: 13
clone_size: few
j_call: TRBJ2-2
v_call: TRBV21-1
cdr3_aa: CASSRKDTGELFF

cdr3_length: 16
clone_size: NA
j_call: TRBJ2-3
v_call: TRBV9
cdr3_aa: CASSKPAVSRTDTQYF

cdr3_length: 15
clone_size: few
j_call: TRBJ1-1
v_call: TRBV12-3/TRBV12-4
cdr3_aa: CASSPRSGMNTEAFF

cdr3_length: 15
clone_size: NA
j_call: TRBJ2-1
v_call: TRBV14
cdr3_aa: CASSPRTSGAHEQFF

cdr3_length: 14
clone_size: NA
j_call: TRBJ2-1
v_call: TRBV3-1
cdr3_aa: CASSQVGKYNEQFF

cdr3_length: 16
clone_size: NA
j_call: TRBJ2-1
v_call: TRBV6-1
cdr3_aa: CASSRRLAGDLVEQFF

cdr3_length: 15
clone_size: NA
j_call: TRBJ1-1
v_call: TRBV7-9
cdr3_aa: CASSSRTGSLSEAFF

cdr3_length: 17
clone_size: few
j_call: TRBJ1-2
v_call: TRBV6-5
cdr3_aa: CASSYRLRQISNYGYTF

cdr3_length: 15
clone_size: NA
j_call: TRBJ2-2
v_call: TRBV5-1
cdr3_aa: CASSLGLHTTGELFF

cdr3_length: 13
clone_size: NA
j_call: TRBJ2-1
v_call: TRBV29-1
cdr3_aa: CSVGTSGSNEQFF

cdr3_length: 12
clone_size: few
j_call: TRBJ1-1
v_call: TRBV27
cdr3_aa: CASATRDSEAFF

cdr3_length: 16
clone_size: NA
j_call: TRBJ2-5
v_call: TRBV5-1
cdr3_aa: CASSLGLATKQETQYF

cdr3_length: 14
clone_size: few
j_call: TRBJ2-3
v_call: TRBV20-1
cdr3_aa: CSARVAGLGDTQYF

cdr3_length: 15
clone_size: many
j_call: TRBJ2-1
v_call: TRBV9
cdr3_aa: CASSVALAGVEEQFF

cdr3_length: 16
clone_size: NA
j_call: TRBJ1-2
v_call: TRBV6-5
cdr3_aa: CASSYSNRQGSNGYTF

cdr3_length: 14
clone_size: NA
j_call: TRBJ2-5
v_call: TRBV7-9
cdr3_aa: CASSPDRDQETQYF

cdr3_length: 12
clone_size: few
j_call: TRBJ2-1
v_call: TRBV5-1
cdr3_aa: CASSADHVEQFF

cdr3_length: 15
clone_size: few
j_call: TRBJ1-2
v_call: TRBV29-1
cdr3_aa: CSVAIWGANSYGYTF

cdr3_length: 13
clone_size: NA
j_call: TRBJ2-1
v_call: TRBV5-1
cdr3_aa: CASSDLDHQEQFF

cdr3_length: 13
clone_size: NA
j_call: TRBJ1-1
v_call: TRBV6-1
cdr3_aa: CASNKGGPTEAFF

cdr3_length: 14
clone_size: NA
j_call: TRBJ1-1
v_call: TRBV7-2
cdr3_aa: CASSLAPGSGGAFF

cdr3_length: 14
clone_size: NA
j_call: TRBJ2-3
v_call: TRBV20-1
cdr3_aa: CSAPESGRLDTQYF

cdr3_length: 17
clone_size: NA
j_call: TRBJ1-2
v_call: TRBV28
cdr3_aa: CASSATGTGAPLYGYTF

cdr3_length: 17
clone_size: NA
j_call: TRBJ2-2
v_call: TRBV12-3/TRBV12-4
cdr3_aa: CASSKREGSPGTGELFF

cdr3_length: 15
clone_size: NA
j_call: TRBJ1-3
v_call: TRBV5-1
cdr3_aa: CASSLAGATGNTIYF

cdr3_length: 14
clone_size: once
j_call: TRBJ2-5
v_call: TRBV20-1
cdr3_aa: CSATTTVRGETQYF

cdr3_length: 12
clone_size: few
j_call: TRBJ2-7
v_call: TRBV3-1
cdr3_aa: CASSQDNGGQYF

cdr3_length: 13
clone_size: few
j_call: TRBJ2-3
v_call: TRBV10-3
cdr3_aa: CAISPNRLDTQYF

cdr3_length: 15
clone_size: NA
j_call: TRBJ2-7
v_call: TRBV5-1
cdr3_aa: CASSLAGIETYEQYF

cdr3_length: 14
clone_size: few
j_call: TRBJ2-1
v_call: TRBV20-1
cdr3_aa: CSASGTGSGNEQFF

cdr3_length: 14
clone_size: NA
j_call: TRBJ1-1
v_call: TRBV5-1
cdr3_aa: CASSQTGAGTEAFF

cdr3_length: 16
clone_size: NA
j_call: TRBJ1-4
v_call: TRBV7-2
cdr3_aa: CASSFLFSGVNEKLFF

cdr3_length: 15
clone_size: few
j_call: TRBJ2-3
v_call: TRBV20-1
cdr3_aa: CSARGSSGLTDTQYF

cdr3_length: 16
clone_size: many
j_call: TRBJ2-7
v_call: TRBV5-1
cdr3_aa: CASSSQGLAGEYEQYF

cdr3_length: 13
clone_size: NA
j_call: TRBJ2-7
v_call: TRBV29-1
cdr3_aa: CSVVASGTYEQYF

cdr3_length: 13
clone_size: NA
j_call: TRBJ2-4
v_call: TRBV27
cdr3_aa: CASSLSYGNIQYF

cdr3_length: 13
clone_size: few
j_call: TRBJ2-5
v_call: TRBV10-3
cdr3_aa: CAISGRTQETQYF

cdr3_length: 14
clone_size: NA
j_call: TRBJ2-1
v_call: TRBV29-1
cdr3_aa: CSVALAGVGNEQFF

cdr3_length: 18
clone_size: NA
j_call: TRBJ2-2
v_call: TRBV3-1
cdr3_aa: CASSQRRGTTANTGELFF

cdr3_length: 15
clone_size: few
j_call: TRBJ2-7
v_call: TRBV7-9
cdr3_aa: CASSSQGAKRYEQYF